This is a list of T cell receptor beta chains from one sample in a study of vaccination and CD4 T cells after COVID-19. TCRdb reprocessed the PCR reads with MiXCR, giving one entry per CDR3 protein. In the table there are thousands of distinct CDR3 sequences, 48% of which are singletons. No antigens are known for them. The sequencing sample was made of CD4+ T cells from blood, cultured in vitro. The receptors were gathered from a human donor who had recovered from COVID-19. The CDR3 runs from the conserved cysteine through the conserved F or W. A D gene is named only where the DNA matches it firmly. A row's size may be missing; if present it is once, few, many or a size class.

v_gene	len	d_gene	abundance	j_gene	CDR3aa	CDR3nt
TRBV6-1	15	.	.	TRBJ1-2	CASSEMQGRNYGYTF	TGTGCCAGCAGTGAAATGCAGGGTAGGAACTATGGCTACACCTTC
TRBV7-7	17	TRBD1	.	TRBJ1-5	CASSFPTGTTSNQPQHF	TGTGCCAGCAGCTTCCCGACAGGGACCACAAGCAATCAGCCCCAGCATTTT
TRBV6-1	13	.	.	TRBJ2-6	CASSKPGANVLTF	TGTGCCAGCAGTAAACCTGGGGCCAACGTCCTGACTTTC
TRBV6-5	18	.	few	TRBJ1-5	CASSWGLSGQLSNQPQHF	TGTGCCAGCAGTTGGGGTCTTAGTGGACAGCTTAGCAATCAGCCCCAGCATTTT
TRBV7-2	17	.	.	TRBJ2-7	CASSHRLATKTPYEQYF	TGTGCCAGCAGCCACCGTCTCGCTACGAAGACCCCCTACGAGCAGTACTTC
TRBV6-5	17	.	.	TRBJ2-2	CASSYTRTGAEAGELFF	TGTGCCAGCAGTTACACCCGGACCGGGGCAGAAGCCGGGGAGCTGTTTTTT
TRBV6-2/TRBV6-3	17	.	.	TRBJ1-2	CASSYSYGRIARYGYTF	TGTGCCAGCAGTTACTCCTACGGACGGATCGCCCGCTATGGCTACACCTTC
TRBV6-1	18	TRBD1	.	TRBJ2-2	CASRPSGTGSANTGELFF	TGTGCCAGCAGGCCTTCCGGGACAGGGTCGGCGAACACCGGGGAGCTGTTTTTT
TRBV11-3	15	.	.	TRBJ2-1	CASRVAGFSYNEQFF	TGTGCCAGCAGGGTTGCAGGGTTCTCCTACAATGAGCAGTTCTTC
TRBV7-8	11	.	few	TRBJ2-5	CASSLQETQYF	TGTGCCAGCAGCCTTCAAGAGACCCAGTACTTC
TRBV30	17	TRBD1	few	TRBJ2-5	CAWSVSSWTGDQETQYF	TGTGCCTGGAGTGTAAGTTCCTGGACAGGGGATCAAGAGACCCAGTACTTC
TRBV10-3	14	.	medium-sized	TRBJ2-7	CAISGGEKSYEQYF	TGTGCCATCAGTGGCGGGGAAAAATCCTACGAGCAGTACTTC
TRBV7-9	16	.	.	TRBJ1-2	CASSSEDRALNYGYTF	TGTGCCAGCAGCTCAGAAGACAGAGCCCTTAACTATGGCTACACCTTC
TRBV20-1	16	TRBD2	few	TRBJ2-7	CSAREWRGGRTTEQYF	TGCAGTGCTAGAGAATGGAGGGGAGGGAGGACAACCGAGCAGTACTTC
TRBV10-1	14	TRBD1	.	TRBJ2-5	CASSVGQGGETQYF	TGCGCCAGCAGTGTTGGACAGGGAGGAGAGACCCAGTACTTC
TRBV19	18	TRBD1	.	TRBJ2-6	CASNGQVDRVSGANVLTF	TGTGCCAGTAACGGTCAGGTGGACAGGGTCTCTGGGGCCAACGTCCTGACTTTC
TRBV7-2	15	.	few	TRBJ1-5	CASSLSWSSSQPQHF	TGTGCCAGCAGCTTAAGTTGGAGCTCGAGTCAGCCCCAGCATTTT
TRBV7-2	14	TRBD2	few	TRBJ2-5	CASSLEGGPRPQYF	TGTGCCAGCAGCCTAGAGGGAGGGCCCCGGCCCCAGTACTTC
TRBV6-1	14	TRBD1	medium-sized	TRBJ1-2	CASRNLDRGSGYTF	TGTGCCAGCAGGAACTTGGACAGGGGGAGCGGCTACACCTTC
TRBV6-1	13	TRBD2	.	TRBJ2-5	CATKRGCQETQYF	TGTGCCACGAAGCGGGGCTGCCAAGAGACCCAGTACTTC
TRBV7-6	12	.	.	TRBJ2-1	CASSPLAHEQFF	TGTGCCAGCAGCCCACTAGCCCATGAGCAGTTCTTC
TRBV24-1	15	.	.	TRBJ2-1	CATSDPSGSYNEQFF	TGTGCCACCAGTGATCCCAGCGGAAGCTACAATGAGCAGTTCTTC
TRBV4-2	17	.	.	TRBJ2-2	CASSRARGLRNTGELFF	TGTGCCAGCAGCCGAGCCCGGGGCCTTCGGAACACCGGGGAGCTGTTTTTT
TRBV19	15	.	.	TRBJ2-7	CASTPESTLPYEQYF	TGTGCCAGTACCCCCGAGAGCACACTACCCTACGAGCAGTACTTC